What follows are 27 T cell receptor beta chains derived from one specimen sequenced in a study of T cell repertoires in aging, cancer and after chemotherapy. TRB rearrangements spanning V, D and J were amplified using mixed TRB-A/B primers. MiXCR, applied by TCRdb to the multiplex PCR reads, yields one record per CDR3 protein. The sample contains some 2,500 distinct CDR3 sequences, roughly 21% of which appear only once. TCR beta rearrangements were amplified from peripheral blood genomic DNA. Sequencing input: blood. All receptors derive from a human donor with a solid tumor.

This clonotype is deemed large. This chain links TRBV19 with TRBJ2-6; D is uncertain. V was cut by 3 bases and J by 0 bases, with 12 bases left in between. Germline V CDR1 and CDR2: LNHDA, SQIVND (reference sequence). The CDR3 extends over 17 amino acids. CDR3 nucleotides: TGTGCCAGTAGTATTAGGCCGAAAAGCTCTGGGGCCAACGTCCTGACTTTC. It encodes CASSIRPKSSGANVLTF.

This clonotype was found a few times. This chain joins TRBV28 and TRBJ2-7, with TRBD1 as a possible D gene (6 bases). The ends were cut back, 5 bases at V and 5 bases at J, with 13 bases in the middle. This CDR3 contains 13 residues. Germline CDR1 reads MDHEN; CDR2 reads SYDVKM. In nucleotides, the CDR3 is TGTGCCAGCAGTCCCCCCCCAGGGGACGAGCAGTACTTC. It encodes CASSPPPGDEQYF.

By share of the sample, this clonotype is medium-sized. The CDR3 DNA reads as TGTGCCACCAGCCTCCGACTAGACCGAGAGCAGTTCTTC. The encoded protein is CATSLRLDREQFF. The chain employs TRBV15 and TRBJ2-1, with D possibly matching TRBD2 (6 bases). Trimming left V 5 bases short and J 10 bases short, with 15 bases between. Germline CDR1 is LNHNV and CDR2 is YYDKDF (reference sequence). This CDR3 has 13 amino acids.

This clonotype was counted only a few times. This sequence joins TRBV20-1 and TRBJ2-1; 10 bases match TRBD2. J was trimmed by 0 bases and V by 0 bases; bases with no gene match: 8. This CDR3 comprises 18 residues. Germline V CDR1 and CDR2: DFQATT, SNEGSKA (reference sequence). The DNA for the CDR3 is TGCAGTGCTAGAGATCGGAGCGGGGGGGCTAGCTCCTACAATGAGCAGTTCTTC. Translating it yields CSARDRSGGASSYNEQFF.

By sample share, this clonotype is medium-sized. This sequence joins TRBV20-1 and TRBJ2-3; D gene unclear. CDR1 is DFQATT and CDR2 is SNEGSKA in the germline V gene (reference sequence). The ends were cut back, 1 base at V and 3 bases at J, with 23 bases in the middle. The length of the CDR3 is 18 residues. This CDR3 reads CSARAFPRWGTATDTQYF. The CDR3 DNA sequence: TGCAGTGCTAGAGCCTTCCCGCGATGGGGAACCGCAACAGATACGCAGTATTTT.

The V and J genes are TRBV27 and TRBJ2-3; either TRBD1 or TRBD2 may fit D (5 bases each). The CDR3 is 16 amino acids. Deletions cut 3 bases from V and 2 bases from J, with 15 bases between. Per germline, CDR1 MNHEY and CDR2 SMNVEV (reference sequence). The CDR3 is CASSLNSRDHTDTQYF. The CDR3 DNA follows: TGTGCCAGCAGTTTGAACAGCCGGGACCACACAGATACGCAGTATTTT.

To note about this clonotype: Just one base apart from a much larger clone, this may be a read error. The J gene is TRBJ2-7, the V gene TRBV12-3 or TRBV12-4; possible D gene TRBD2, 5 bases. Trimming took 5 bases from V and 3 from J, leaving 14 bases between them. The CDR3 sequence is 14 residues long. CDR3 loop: CASSMGARGYEQYF. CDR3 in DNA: TGTGCCAGCAGTATGGGCGCTCGGGGCTACGAGCAGTACTTC.

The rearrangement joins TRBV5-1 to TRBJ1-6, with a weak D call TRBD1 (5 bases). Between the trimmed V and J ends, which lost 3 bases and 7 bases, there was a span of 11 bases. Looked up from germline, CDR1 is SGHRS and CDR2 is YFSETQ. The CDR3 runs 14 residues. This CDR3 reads CASSSRVSNSPLHF. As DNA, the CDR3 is TGCGCCAGCAGCTCCAGGGTATCGAATTCACCCCTCCACTTT.

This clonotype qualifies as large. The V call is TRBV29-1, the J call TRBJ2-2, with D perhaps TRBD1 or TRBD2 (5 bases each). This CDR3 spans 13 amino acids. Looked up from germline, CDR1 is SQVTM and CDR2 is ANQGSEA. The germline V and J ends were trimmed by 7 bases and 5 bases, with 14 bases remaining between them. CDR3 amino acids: CSALAGRTGELFF. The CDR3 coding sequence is TGCAGCGCCCTAGCAGGGCGGACCGGGGAGCTGTTTTTT.

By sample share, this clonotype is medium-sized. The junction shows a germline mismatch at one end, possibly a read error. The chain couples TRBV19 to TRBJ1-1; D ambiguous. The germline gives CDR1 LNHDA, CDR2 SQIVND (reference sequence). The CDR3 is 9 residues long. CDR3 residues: CARAREVYF. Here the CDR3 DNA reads TGTGCCCGCGCAAGGGAAGTCTATTTT.

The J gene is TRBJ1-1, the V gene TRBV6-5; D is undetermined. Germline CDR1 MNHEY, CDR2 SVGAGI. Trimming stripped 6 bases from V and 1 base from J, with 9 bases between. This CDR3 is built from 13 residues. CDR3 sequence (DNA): TGTGCCAGCAGAGCCACAAGGAACACTGAAGCTTTCTTT. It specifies CASRATRNTEAFF.

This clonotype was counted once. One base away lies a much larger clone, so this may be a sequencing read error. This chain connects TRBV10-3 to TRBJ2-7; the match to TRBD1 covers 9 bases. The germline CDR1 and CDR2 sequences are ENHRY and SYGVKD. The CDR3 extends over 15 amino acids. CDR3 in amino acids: CAISLDPGGQGELYF. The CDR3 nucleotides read TGTGCCATCAGCTTAGATCCAGGGGGACAGGGAGAGCTGTACTTC.

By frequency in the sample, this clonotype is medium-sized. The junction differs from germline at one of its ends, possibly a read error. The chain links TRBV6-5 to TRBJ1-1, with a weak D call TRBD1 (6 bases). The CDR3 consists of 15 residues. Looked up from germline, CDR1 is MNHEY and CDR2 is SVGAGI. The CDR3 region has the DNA TGTGCCAGCAGCTACACAGGTGCATTAGGGGGGCCGTTTATCTTT. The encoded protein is CASSYTGALGGPFIF.

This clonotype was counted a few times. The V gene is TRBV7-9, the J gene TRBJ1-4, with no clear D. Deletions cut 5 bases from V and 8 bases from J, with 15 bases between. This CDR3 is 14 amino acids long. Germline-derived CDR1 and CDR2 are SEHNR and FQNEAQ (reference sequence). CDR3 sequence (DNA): TGTGCCAGCAGCATCGACGGTGGGCTGGAAAAACTGTTTTTT. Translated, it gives CASSIDGGLEKLFF.

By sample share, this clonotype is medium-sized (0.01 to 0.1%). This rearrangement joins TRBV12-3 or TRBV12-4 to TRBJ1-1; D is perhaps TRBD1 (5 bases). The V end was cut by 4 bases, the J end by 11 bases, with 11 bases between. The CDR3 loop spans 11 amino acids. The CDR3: CASSWRGAAFF. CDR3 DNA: TGTGCCAGCAGTTGGAGGGGAGCGGCTTTCTTT.

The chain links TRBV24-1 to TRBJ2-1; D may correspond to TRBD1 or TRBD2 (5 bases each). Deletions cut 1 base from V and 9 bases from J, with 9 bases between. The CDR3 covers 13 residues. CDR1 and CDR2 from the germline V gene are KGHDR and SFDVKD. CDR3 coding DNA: TGTGCCACCAGTGATTTAGACAGCGGTGAGCAGTTCTTC. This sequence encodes CATSDLDSGEQFF.

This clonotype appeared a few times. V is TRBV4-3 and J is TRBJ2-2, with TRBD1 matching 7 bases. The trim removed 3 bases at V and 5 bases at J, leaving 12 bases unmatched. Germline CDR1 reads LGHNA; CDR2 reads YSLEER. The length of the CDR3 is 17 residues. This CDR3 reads CASSHSPPAGGTGELFF. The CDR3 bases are TGCGCCAGCAGCCATTCCCCTCCCGCAGGGGGTACCGGGGAGCTGTTTTTT.

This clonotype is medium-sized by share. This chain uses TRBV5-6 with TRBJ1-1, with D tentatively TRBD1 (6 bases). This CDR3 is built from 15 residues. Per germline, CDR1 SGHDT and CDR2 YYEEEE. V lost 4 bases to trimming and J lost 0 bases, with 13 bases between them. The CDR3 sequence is CASSPWDTVNTEAFF. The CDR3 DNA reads TGTGCCAGCAGCCCCTGGGACACCGTGAACACTGAAGCTTTCTTT.

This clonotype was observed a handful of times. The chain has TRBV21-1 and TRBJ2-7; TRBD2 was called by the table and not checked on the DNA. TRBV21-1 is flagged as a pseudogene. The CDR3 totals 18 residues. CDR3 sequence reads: CASSKARLGSVCSYEQYF. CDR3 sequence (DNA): TGTGCCAGCAGCAAAGCCCGCCTCGGTAGCGTATGCTCCTACGAGCAGTACTTC.

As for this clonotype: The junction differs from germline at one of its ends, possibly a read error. Written as DNA, the CDR3 is TGTGCCAGAAGCTTTAATACAGGGGCCCTCCGTTCACCCCTCCACTTT. Encoded protein: CARSFNTGALRSPLHF. The rearrangement uses TRBV5-6 and TRBJ1-6, with 7 bases identical to TRBD1. Germline CDR1 and CDR2: SGHDT and YYEEEE. CDR3 length: 16 amino acids.

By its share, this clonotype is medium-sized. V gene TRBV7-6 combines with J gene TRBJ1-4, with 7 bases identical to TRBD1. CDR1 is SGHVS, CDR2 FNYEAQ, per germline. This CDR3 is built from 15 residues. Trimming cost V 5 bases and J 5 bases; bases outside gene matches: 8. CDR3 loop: CASSLRQGGNEKLFF. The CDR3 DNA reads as TGTGCCAGCAGCCTTAGACAGGGAGGCAATGAAAAACTGTTTTTT.

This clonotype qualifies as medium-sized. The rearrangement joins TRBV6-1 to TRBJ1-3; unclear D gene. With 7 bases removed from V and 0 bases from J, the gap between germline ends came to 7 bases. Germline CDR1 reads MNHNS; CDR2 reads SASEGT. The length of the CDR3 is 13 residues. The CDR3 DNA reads TGTGCCAGCATGACGAGCTCTGGAAACACCATATATTTT. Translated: CASMTSSGNTIYF.

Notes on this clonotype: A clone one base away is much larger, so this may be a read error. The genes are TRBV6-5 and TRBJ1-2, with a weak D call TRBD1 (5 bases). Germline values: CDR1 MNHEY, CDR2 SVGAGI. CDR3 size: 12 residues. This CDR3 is CAISELVGRYTF. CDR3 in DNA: TGTGCCATCAGTGAGTTGGTGGGACGCTACACCTTC.

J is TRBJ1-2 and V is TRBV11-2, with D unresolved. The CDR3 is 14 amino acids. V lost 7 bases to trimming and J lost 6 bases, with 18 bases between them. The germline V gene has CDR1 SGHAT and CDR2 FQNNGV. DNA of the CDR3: TGTGCCAGCACCCCCCTCAATCGGGAGGATGGCTACACCTTC. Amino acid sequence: CASTPLNREDGYTF.

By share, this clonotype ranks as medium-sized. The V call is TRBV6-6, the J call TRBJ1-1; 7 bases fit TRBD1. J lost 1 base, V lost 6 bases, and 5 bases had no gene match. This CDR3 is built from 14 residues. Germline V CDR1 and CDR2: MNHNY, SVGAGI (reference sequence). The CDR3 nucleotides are TGTGCCAGCAGCCCCCGGACAGGGAACACTGAAGCTTTCTTT. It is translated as CASSPRTGNTEAFF.

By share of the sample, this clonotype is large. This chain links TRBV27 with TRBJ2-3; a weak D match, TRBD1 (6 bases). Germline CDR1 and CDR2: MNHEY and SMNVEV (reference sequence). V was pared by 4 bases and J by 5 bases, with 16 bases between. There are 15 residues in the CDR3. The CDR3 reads CASSSAGEGEDTQYF. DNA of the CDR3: TGTGCCAGCAGTTCGGCAGGGGAAGGGGAAGATACGCAGTATTTT.

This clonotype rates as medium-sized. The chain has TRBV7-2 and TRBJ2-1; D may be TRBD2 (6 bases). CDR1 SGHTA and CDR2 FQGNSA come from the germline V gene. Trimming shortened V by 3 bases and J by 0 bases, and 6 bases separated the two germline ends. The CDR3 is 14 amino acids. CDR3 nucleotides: TGTGCCAGCAGCTTGACTAGCTCCTACAATGAGCAGTTCTTC. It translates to CASSLTSSYNEQFF.